The 2 T cell receptor beta chains below all came from one sample that was sequenced in a study of OX40 agonist ivuxolimab in advanced cancers. The repertoire was sequenced with immunoSEQ multiplex PCR; TCRdb's copy has only in-frame clones and lacks some. The sample records over 100,000 clones, around 93% being singletons. Material: CD4+ or CD8+ T cells sorted from blood, obtained in a trial of the OX40 agonist ivuxolimab. These receptors all stem from an adult with an advanced solid tumor such as melanoma, head and neck, liver or kidney cancer.

The V gene is TRBV19, the J gene TRBJ2-7, with D tentatively TRBD1 or TRBD2 (5 bases each). The CDR3 sequence is 15 residues long. CDR1 LNHDA and CDR2 SQIVND come from the germline V gene (reference sequence). V was pared by 4 bases and J by 4 bases, with 17 bases between. The CDR3 DNA is TGTGCCAGTAGTACCGGGACCGCGAAAAGTTACGAGCAGTACTTC. As protein: CASSTGTAKSYEQYF.

The gene calls are TRBV4-1 and TRBJ1-2; unclear D gene. The CDR3 sequence is 13 residues long. V was clipped by 0 bases and J by 8 bases, with 10 bases between them. CDR1 and CDR2 from the germline V gene are MGHRA and YSYEKL. The CDR3 loop is CASSQDKRKGYTF. The CDR3 DNA follows: TGCGCCAGCAGCCAAGATAAGCGAAAAGGCTACACCTTC.